The present entry profiles one T cell receptor beta chain with its context. This sample is drawn from a study of blood T cell repertoires in COVID-19. Study-level background: Material from acute and convalescent COVID-19 was sourced from the United States, Italy and Spain. PBMCs, B-cell-depleted T cells, or T cells were the source of the cDNA or gDNA that made up the material.

In the authors' workflow: Amplification of reference gene primers provided the estimated nucleated cell counts. Sequencing used immunoSEQ multiplex PCR; TCRdb keeps in-frame clones, though not all of them. That table furnishes V, J and clone size, whereas the DNA furnished D and trimming. The sample carries 45,000 to 50,000 clones, 88% recorded once. V lost 5 bases and J lost 4; bases outside the gene matches: 10. The V gene's germline CDR1 is SEHNR and CDR2 FQNEAQ (reference sequence). The CDR3 totals 16 residues. The V call is TRBV7-9, the J call TRBJ2-3, with TRBD1 identical over 9 bases. The source material was peripheral blood. The TCR was taken from a man aged 50 to 60 with acute or convalescent COVID-19. The CDR3 reads CASSGLRDRESDTQYF. The CDR3, as DNA: TGTGCCAGCAGCGGACTCCGGGACAGGGAGTCAGATACGCAGTATTTT.